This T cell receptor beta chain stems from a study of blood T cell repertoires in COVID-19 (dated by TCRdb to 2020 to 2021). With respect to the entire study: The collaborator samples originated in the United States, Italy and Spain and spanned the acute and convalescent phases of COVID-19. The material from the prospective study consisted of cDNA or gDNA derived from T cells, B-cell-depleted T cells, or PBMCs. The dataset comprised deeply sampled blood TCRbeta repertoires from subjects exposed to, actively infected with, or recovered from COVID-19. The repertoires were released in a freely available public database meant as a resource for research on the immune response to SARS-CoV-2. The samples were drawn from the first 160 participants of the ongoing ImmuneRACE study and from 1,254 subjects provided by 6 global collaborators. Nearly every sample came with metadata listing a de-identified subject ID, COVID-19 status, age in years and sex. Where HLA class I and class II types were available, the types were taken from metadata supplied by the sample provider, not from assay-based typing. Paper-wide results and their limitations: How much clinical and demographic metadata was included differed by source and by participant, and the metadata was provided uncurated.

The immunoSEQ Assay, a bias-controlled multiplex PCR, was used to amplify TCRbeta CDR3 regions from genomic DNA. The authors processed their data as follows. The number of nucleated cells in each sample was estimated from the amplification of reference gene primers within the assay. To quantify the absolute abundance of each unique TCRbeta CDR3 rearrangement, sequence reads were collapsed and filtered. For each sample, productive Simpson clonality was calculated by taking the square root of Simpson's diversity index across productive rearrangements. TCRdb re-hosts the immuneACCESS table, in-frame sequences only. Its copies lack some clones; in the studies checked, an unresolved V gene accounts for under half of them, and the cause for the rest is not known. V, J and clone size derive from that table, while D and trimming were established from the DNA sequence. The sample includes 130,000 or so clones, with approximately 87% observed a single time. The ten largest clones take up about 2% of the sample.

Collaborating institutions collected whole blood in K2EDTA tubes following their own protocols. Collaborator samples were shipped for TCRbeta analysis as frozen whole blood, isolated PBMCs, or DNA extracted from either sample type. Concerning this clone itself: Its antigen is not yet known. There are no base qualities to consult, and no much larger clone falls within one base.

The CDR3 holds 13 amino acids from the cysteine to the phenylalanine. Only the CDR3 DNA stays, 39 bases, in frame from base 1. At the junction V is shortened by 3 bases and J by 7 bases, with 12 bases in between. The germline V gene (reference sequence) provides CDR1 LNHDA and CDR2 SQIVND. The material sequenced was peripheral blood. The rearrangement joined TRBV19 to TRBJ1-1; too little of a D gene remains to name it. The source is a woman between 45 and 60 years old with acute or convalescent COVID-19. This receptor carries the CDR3 CASSIAGAGEAFF. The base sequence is TGTGCCAGTAGTATCGCGGGCGCTGGTGAAGCTTTCTTT.